The 30 T cell receptor beta chains presented below share a single source sample, sequenced in a study of blood T cell repertoires in COVID-19. Libraries were prepared by immunoSEQ multiplex PCR; TCRdb keeps only in-frame clonotypes and omits some of them. This table holds some 120,000 clones, 65% to 85% found once. Input material: peripheral blood. These TCRs come from a man between 65 and 80 years old with acute or convalescent COVID-19.

This chain joins TRBV11-1 and TRBJ1-4; D remains ambiguous. This CDR3 contains 15 residues. V lost 2 bases to trimming and J lost 2 bases, with 9 bases between them. Germline V gene data show CDR1 as SGHAT and CDR2 as FQDESV (reference sequence). The CDR3 reads CASSLSTGTNEKLFF. CDR3 nucleotides: TGTGCCAGCAGCTTAAGTACCGGGACTAATGAAAAACTGTTTTTT.

V usage is TRBV6-1 and J usage is TRBJ1-2; perhaps TRBD1 as D (5 bases). The V end lost 4 bases, the J end lost 4 bases, and 19 bases lay between the germline ends. This CDR3 has 16 amino acids. The germline V gene encodes CDR1 MNHNS and CDR2 SASEGT. The chain's CDR3 is CASSVSRQSFFYGYTF. DNA for the CDR3: TGTGCCAGCAGTGTTTCTCGACAGTCGTTTTTCTATGGCTACACCTTC.

The chain combines TRBV5-1 with TRBJ2-7; D not resolved. V was trimmed by 0 bases and J by 4 bases, leaving 5 bases between them. The length of the CDR3 is 12 residues. Germline loops: CDR1 SGHRS, CDR2 YFSETQ. CDR3: CASSLDGYEQYF. The CDR3 bases are TGCGCCAGCAGCTTGGACGGTTACGAGCAGTACTTC. Full variable domain (outside the CDR3, taken from reference TRBV5-1 and TRBJ2-7): KAGVTQTPRYLIKTRGQQVTLSCSPISGHRSVSWYQQTPGQGLQFLFEYFSETQRNKGNFPGRFSGRQFSNSRSEMNVSTLELGDSALYLCASSLDGYEQYFGPGTRLTVT.

The genes are TRBV6-5 and TRBJ1-1; possible D gene TRBD1, 5 bases. This CDR3 has 14 residues. V lost 8 bases and J 1 base, leaving 14 bases between the germline ends. Germline V gene sequence: CDR1 MNHEY, CDR2 SVGAGI. The CDR3 DNA reads TGTGCCAGCTCACAGGCGGCGCCGAACACTGAAGCTTTCTTT. It codes for CASSQAAPNTEAFF.

This clone appeared once. The rearrangement links TRBV5-6 to TRBJ2-1, with a tentative D call TRBD2 (5 bases). The CDR3 loop spans 13 amino acids. Between the trimmed V and J ends, which lost 0 bases and 9 bases, there was a span of 10 bases. CDR1 is SGHDT, CDR2 YYEEEE, per germline. In nucleotides, the CDR3 is TGTGCCAGCAGCTTGGTAGGAGGCAGTGAGCAGTTCTTC. Translating it yields CASSLVGGSEQFF.

The chain is built from TRBV7-2 and TRBJ2-1; D perhaps matches TRBD1 (5 bases). CDR1 is SGHTA and CDR2 is FQGNSA in the germline V gene. This CDR3 has 15 amino acids. The V end lost 0 bases, the J end lost 3 bases, and 9 bases lay between the germline ends. The CDR3 nucleotides are TGTGCCAGCAGCTTAGCAGGGGCCGTCTACAATGAGCAGTTCTTC. Its protein product is CASSLAGAVYNEQFF.

This clone appeared once. The rearrangement uses TRBV29-1 and TRBJ2-3; a possible D gene is TRBD2 (6 bases). CDR3 length equals 16 residues. Deletions cut 7 bases from V and 4 bases from J, with 24 bases between. Germline lookup yields CDR1 SQVTM and CDR2 ANQGSEA. In DNA form, the CDR3 reads TGCAGCGCAAGAGCCCCGACTTGGCGGGGTGCAGATACGCAGTATTTT. It translates to CSARAPTWRGADTQYF.

In this sample, this clone turned up a few times. The chain is built from TRBV7-3 and TRBJ2-1, with 9 bases fitting TRBD2. Germline CDR1 and CDR2: SGHTA and FQGTGA. Trimming at V came to 3 bases and at J to 9 bases, leaving 6 bases not matched to a gene. This CDR3 comprises 14 residues. The CDR3 sequence is CASSLGGGALEQFF. DNA of the CDR3: TGTGCCAGCAGCTTGGGCGGGGGGGCCCTTGAGCAGTTCTTC.

This clone was detected only a few times. The V and J genes are TRBV10-2 and TRBJ2-7; D not certain. Trimming shortened V by 5 bases and J by 3 bases, and 5 bases separated the two germline ends. This CDR3 comprises 11 residues. CDR1 and CDR2 (germline): WSHSY, SAAADI. The CDR3 DNA reads TGCGCCAGCAGTCCTTTCTACGAGCAGTACTTC. It is translated as CASSPFYEQYF.

The chain carries TRBV27 and TRBJ1-5; 8 positions match TRBD1. Trimming removed 8 bases from V and 5 bases from J; junction bases left unmatched: 8. The CDR3 has 14 residues. Germline V gene sequence: CDR1 MNHEY, CDR2 SMNVEV (reference sequence). CDR3 region: CASADRGIHQPQHF. DNA for the CDR3: TGTGCCAGCGCTGACAGGGGAATTCATCAGCCCCAGCATTTT.

The chain combines TRBV4-2 with TRBJ2-3; D is undetermined. Germline V lookup: CDR1 LGHNA, CDR2 YNFKEQ. There are 16 residues in the CDR3. The V and J ends lost 5 bases and 7 bases respectively, with 22 bases between them. CDR3 nucleotide sequence: TGTGCCAGCAGCTCTAACTCCGCCAGCGCAGAAAATACGCAGTATTTT. This gives the protein CASSSNSASAENTQYF.

This clone was counted only a few times. The genes are TRBV7-2 and TRBJ2-4, with TRBD2 matching 15 bases. Losses at the gene ends were 5 bases for V and 2 bases for J; bases not matched to a gene: 7. The CDR3 length is 18 residues. Germline V gene sequence: CDR1 SGHTA, CDR2 FQGNSA. CDR3 sequence reads: CASSPRTSGGATKNIQYF. The CDR3 region has the DNA TGTGCCAGCAGCCCGCGGACTAGCGGGGGGGCTACCAAAAACATTCAGTACTTC.

The genes are TRBV12-3 or TRBV12-4 and TRBJ1-5; 8 bases fit TRBD1. The CDR3 extends over 13 amino acids. V dropped 6 bases and J dropped 5; count of bases not matched to a gene: 3. CDR3 DNA: TGTGCCAGCAGCGGACAGGGCTATCAGCCCCAGCATTTT. It codes for CASSGQGYQPQHF.

J is TRBJ2-3 and V is TRBV5-4; 10 bases line up with TRBD2. The CDR3 runs 15 residues. Germline CDR1 and CDR2: SGHNT and YYREEE (reference sequence). This CDR3 reads CSGSGGPLSTDTQYF. CDR3 DNA: TGTTCTGGTAGCGGGGGGCCGCTTAGCACAGATACGCAGTATTTT.

The chain recombines TRBV6-5 with TRBJ1-6; the D is unclear. The V gene's germline CDR1 is MNHEY and CDR2 SVGAGI. The CDR3 contains 14 residues. V gave up 8 bases and J gave up 9 bases, with 17 bases separating them. The CDR3, as DNA: TGTGCCAGCTCACGGGCCGCGGAGGGTTCACCCCTCCACTTT. Translating it yields CASSRAAEGSPLHF.

The chain has TRBV28 and TRBJ2-7, with 7 bases fitting TRBD1. The CDR3 totals 17 residues. V lost 5 bases, J lost 4 bases, and 17 bases stayed unmatched. CDR1 MDHEN and CDR2 SYDVKM come from the germline V gene. Written as DNA, the CDR3 is TGTGCCAGCAGTGGCCTTCGACCAGATCAGGGGGTGTACGAGCAGTACTTC. Translating it yields CASSGLRPDQGVYEQYF.

V is TRBV9 and J is TRBJ2-3, with TRBD2 matching 8 bases. This CDR3 is built from 16 residues. V was pared by 0 bases and J by 1 base, with 4 bases of the junction left unmatched. CDR1 SGDLS and CDR2 YYNGEE come from the germline V gene. The CDR3 DNA sequence: TGTGCCAGCAGCGTAGGGCAAGCGGGGGGCACAGATACGCAGTATTTT. Translation gives CASSVGQAGGTDTQYF.

This chain joins TRBV11-1 and TRBJ1-2, with 7 bases aligning to TRBD1. Per germline, CDR1 SGHAT and CDR2 FQDESV (reference sequence). The CDR3 is 15 amino acids. Trimming at V came to 3 bases and at J to 7 bases, leaving 11 bases not matched to a gene. The CDR3 region has the DNA TGTGCCAGCAGCTTGGCGGTCAGGGGGTGGGTTGGCTACACCTTC. It codes for CASSLAVRGWVGYTF.

J is TRBJ2-1 and V is TRBV6-5; D is ambiguous. The CDR3 loop spans 16 amino acids. V was trimmed by 0 bases and J by 7 bases, leaving 16 bases between them. Germline CDR1 MNHEY, CDR2 SVGAGI. The CDR3 spells CASSYSPTPKLNEQFF. CDR3 bases: TGTGCCAGCAGTTACTCTCCGACACCTAAGTTGAATGAGCAGTTCTTC.

This chain joins TRBV3-1 (or the pseudogene TRBV3-2) and TRBJ2-7; D is undetermined. Trimming removed 0 bases from V and 2 bases from J, with 11 bases in between. CDR3 length: 15 residues. Looked up from germline, CDR1 is LGHDT and CDR2 is YNNKEL (reference sequence). The CDR3, as DNA: TGTGCCAGCAGCCAAGATAGTCCGGTCCCCTACGAGCAGTACTTC. This encodes CASSQDSPVPYEQYF.

CDR3 nucleotides: TGTGCCAGCAGTGCGGGACAGGGCGCAACTAATGAAAAACTGTTTTTT. Amino acids: CASSAGQGATNEKLFF. The J gene is TRBJ1-4, the V gene TRBV25-1; 9 nucleotides match TRBD1. The CDR3 sequence is 16 residues long. J gave up 0 bases and V 4 bases, and 3 bases lay outside the gene matches. Germline V gene data show CDR1 as MGHDK and CDR2 as SYGVNS.

J is TRBJ1-4 and V is TRBV6-1; no clear D. V lost 0 bases, J lost 8 bases, and 13 bases lay in between. The CDR3 extends over 15 amino acids. Germline CDR1 is MNHNS and CDR2 is SASEGT. The CDR3: CASSEALGWEEKLFF. The CDR3 region has the DNA TGTGCCAGCAGTGAAGCACTAGGGTGGGAGGAAAAACTGTTTTTT.

This chain uses TRBV9 with TRBJ2-7; 10 nucleotides match TRBD2. Per germline, CDR1 SGDLS and CDR2 YYNGEE. The CDR3 extends over 14 amino acids. The trim removed 1 base at V and 2 bases at J, leaving 0 bases unmatched. The DNA for the CDR3 is TGTGCCAGCAGCGTAACTAGCGGGGCCTACGAGCAGTACTTC. Its translation: CASSVTSGAYEQYF.

This chain connects TRBV2 to TRBJ2-3, with 14 bases fitting TRBD2. Unmatched junction bases numbered 5, after V lost 5 bases and J lost 4 bases. The CDR3 consists of 16 residues. Germline values: CDR1 SNHLY, CDR2 FYNNEI. Written as DNA, the CDR3 is TGTGCCAGCAGTCGACTAGCGGGGGGGATTTCAGATACGCAGTATTTT. Residues: CASSRLAGGISDTQYF.

V is TRBV29-1 and J is TRBJ2-1, with D possibly being TRBD1 (5 bases). Trimming shortened V by 4 bases and J by 6 bases, and 10 bases separated the two germline ends. The CDR3 has 12 residues. Per germline, CDR1 SQVTM and CDR2 ANQGSEA. The CDR3 spells CSVAGLVNEQFF. CDR3 DNA sequence: TGCAGCGTTGCAGGGTTGGTCAATGAGCAGTTCTTC.

The chain has TRBV20-1 and TRBJ1-2; 10 nucleotides match TRBD1. CDR1 and CDR2 (germline): DFQATT, SNEGSKA (reference sequence). Trimming at V came to 6 bases and at J to 7 bases, leaving 2 bases not matched to a gene. The CDR3 consists of 11 residues. In DNA, the CDR3 is TGCAGTGCGGGGACAGGGGTTGGCTACACCTTC. Encoded protein: CSAGTGVGYTF.

V is TRBV5-1 and J is TRBJ2-1, with 8 nucleotides matching TRBD2. The CDR3 totals 15 residues. Germline CDR1 reads SGHRS; CDR2 reads YFSETQ. Trimming took 3 bases from V and 4 from J; bases not matched to a gene: 6. CDR3 sequence (DNA): TGCGCCAGCAGCTATAGCGGGGCGTCATACAATGAGCAGTTCTTC. It is translated as CASSYSGASYNEQFF.

This chain links TRBV9 with TRBJ1-1, with a possible D match to TRBD1 (5 bases). V lost 0 bases and J lost 1, with 7 bases in between. CDR3 size: 14 residues. Per the germline V gene, CDR1 is SGDLS and CDR2 is YYNGEE. CDR3 residues: CASSVVGANTEAFF. The CDR3 region has the DNA TGTGCCAGCAGCGTAGTAGGGGCGAACACTGAAGCTTTCTTT.

V usage is TRBV19 and J usage is TRBJ1-2; D is possibly TRBD1 (6 bases). This CDR3 spans 14 amino acids. The germline V gene has CDR1 LNHDA and CDR2 SQIVND (reference sequence). Trimming shortened V by 7 bases and J by 4 bases, and 16 bases separated the two germline ends. The CDR3 DNA sequence: TGTGCCAGTACCCTTACAGGGATAGGCTATGGCTACACCTTC. This codes for CASTLTGIGYGYTF.

The rearrangement links TRBV4-1 to TRBJ1-6; 8 bases match TRBD1. This CDR3 has 15 residues. From germline, CDR1 is MGHRA and CDR2 YSYEKL. V was pared by 0 bases and J by 7 bases, with 2 bases of the junction left unmatched. CDR3 region: CASSQEGTGNSPLHF. CDR3 coding DNA: TGCGCCAGCAGCCAAGAAGGGACAGGCAATTCACCCCTCCACTTT.